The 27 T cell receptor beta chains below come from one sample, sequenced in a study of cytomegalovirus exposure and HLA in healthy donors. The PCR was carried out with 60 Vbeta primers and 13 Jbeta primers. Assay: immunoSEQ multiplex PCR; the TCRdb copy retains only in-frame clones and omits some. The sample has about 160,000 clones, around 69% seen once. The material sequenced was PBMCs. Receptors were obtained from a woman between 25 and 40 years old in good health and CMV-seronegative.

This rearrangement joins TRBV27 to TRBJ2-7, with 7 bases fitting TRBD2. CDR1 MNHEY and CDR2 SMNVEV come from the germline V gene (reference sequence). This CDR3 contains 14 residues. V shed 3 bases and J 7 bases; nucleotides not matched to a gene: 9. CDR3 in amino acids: CASSFQGAGGEQYF. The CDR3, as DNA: TGTGCCAGCAGTTTCCAGGGAGCCGGGGGGGAGCAGTACTTC.

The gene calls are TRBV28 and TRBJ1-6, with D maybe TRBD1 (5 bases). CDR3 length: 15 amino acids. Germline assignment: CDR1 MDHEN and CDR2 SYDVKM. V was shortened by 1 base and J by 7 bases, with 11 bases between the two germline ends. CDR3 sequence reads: CASSLSGGANSPLHF. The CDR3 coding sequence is TGTGCCAGCAGTTTATCAGGAGGGGCGAATTCACCCCTCCACTTT.

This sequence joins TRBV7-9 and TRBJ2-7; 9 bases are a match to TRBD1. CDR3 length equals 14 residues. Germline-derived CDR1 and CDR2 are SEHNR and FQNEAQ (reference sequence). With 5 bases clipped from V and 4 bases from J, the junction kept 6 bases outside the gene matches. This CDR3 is CASSLTGGGYEQYF. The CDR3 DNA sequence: TGTGCCAGCAGCCTCACAGGGGGCGGGTACGAGCAGTACTTC.

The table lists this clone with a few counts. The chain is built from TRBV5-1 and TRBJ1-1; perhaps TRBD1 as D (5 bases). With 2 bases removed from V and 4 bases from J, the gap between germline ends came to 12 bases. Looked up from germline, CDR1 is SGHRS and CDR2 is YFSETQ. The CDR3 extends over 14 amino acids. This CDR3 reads CASSFMGGGTEAFF. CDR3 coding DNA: TGCGCCAGCAGCTTTATGGGGGGAGGCACTGAAGCTTTCTTT.

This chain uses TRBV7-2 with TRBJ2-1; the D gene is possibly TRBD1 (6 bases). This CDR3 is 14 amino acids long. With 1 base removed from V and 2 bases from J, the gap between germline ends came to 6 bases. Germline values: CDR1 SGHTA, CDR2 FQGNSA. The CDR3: CASSLGTAYNEQFF. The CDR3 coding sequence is TGTGCCAGCAGCTTAGGGACAGCCTACAATGAGCAGTTCTTC.

The DNA of the CDR3 is TGTGCCTGGAGTGGGGGACACGGAAACACCATATATTTT. Protein sequence: CAWSGGHGNTIYF. The V and J genes are TRBV30 and TRBJ1-3; perhaps TRBD1 as D (6 bases). Per germline, CDR1 GTSNPN and CDR2 SVGIG (reference sequence). The CDR3 covers 13 residues. The V and J ends lost 1 base and 4 bases respectively, with 8 bases between them. The variable domain in full, with the rest retrieved from reference TRBV30 and TRBJ1-3, is SQTIHQWPATLVQPVGSPLSLECTVEGTSNPNLYWYRQAAGRGLQLLFYSVGIGQISSEVPQNLSASRPQDRQFILSSKKLLLSDSGFYLCAWSGGHGNTIYFGEGSWLTVV.

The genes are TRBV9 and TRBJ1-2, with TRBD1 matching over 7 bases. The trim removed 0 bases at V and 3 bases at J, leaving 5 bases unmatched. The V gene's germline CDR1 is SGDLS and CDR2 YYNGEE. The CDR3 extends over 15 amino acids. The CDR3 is CASSVVGTAHYGYTF. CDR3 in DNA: TGTGCCAGCAGCGTAGTAGGGACAGCCCACTATGGCTACACCTTC.

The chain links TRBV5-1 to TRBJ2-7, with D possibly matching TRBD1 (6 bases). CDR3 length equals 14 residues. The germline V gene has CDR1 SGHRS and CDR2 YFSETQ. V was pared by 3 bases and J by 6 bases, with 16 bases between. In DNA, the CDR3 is TGCGCCAGCAGCTCGGGACACAACAGTGGCGAGCAGTACTTC. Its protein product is CASSSGHNSGEQYF.

DNA of the CDR3: TGTGCCAGCTCACCATCCAGGGAGGACATTCAGTACTTC. Protein product: CASSPSREDIQYF. This chain links TRBV18 with TRBJ2-4, with D possibly being TRBD2 (6 bases). V dropped 2 bases and J dropped 8 bases, with 10 bases sitting between them. Germline assignment: CDR1 KGHSH and CDR2 LQKENI. The CDR3 has 13 amino acids.

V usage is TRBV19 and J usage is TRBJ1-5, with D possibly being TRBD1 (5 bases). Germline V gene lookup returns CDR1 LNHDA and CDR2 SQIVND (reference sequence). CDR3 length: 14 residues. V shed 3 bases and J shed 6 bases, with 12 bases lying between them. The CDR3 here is CASSIQGGLQPQHF. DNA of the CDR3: TGTGCCAGTAGTATCCAGGGAGGACTTCAGCCCCAGCATTTT.

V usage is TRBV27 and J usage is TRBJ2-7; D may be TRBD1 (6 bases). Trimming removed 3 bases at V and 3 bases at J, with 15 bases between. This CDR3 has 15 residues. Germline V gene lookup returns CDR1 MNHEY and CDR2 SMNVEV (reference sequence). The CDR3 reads CASSFVQGPDYEQYF. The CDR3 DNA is TGTGCCAGCAGTTTCGTACAGGGTCCTGACTACGAGCAGTACTTC.

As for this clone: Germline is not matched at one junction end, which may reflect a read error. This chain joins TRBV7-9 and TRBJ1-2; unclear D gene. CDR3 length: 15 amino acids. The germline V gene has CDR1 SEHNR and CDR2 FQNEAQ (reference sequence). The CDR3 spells CSSSLVLSADYGYTF. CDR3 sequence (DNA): TGTTCCAGCAGCCTCGTCCTTAGTGCTGACTATGGCTACACCTTC.

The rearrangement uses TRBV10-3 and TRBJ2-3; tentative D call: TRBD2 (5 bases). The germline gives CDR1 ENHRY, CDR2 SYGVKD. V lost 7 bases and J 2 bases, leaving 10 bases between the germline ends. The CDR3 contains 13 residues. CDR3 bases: TGTGCCATCACAGGACTGCCCACAGATACGCAGTATTTT. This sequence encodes CAITGLPTDTQYF.

In nucleotides, the CDR3 is TGTGCCAGCAGCTTAGCCAGCGGGAGTACCCCCACCCCCGATACGCAGTATTTT. As protein: CASSLASGSTPTPDTQYF. The V call is TRBV11-3, the J call TRBJ2-3, with 8 bases fitting TRBD2. Germline loops: CDR1 SGHNT, CDR2 YENEEA. After removal of 1 base from V and 6 bases from J, the junction contained 15 bases not matched to a gene. The CDR3 is 18 amino acids.

Here the CDR3 DNA reads TGTGCCAGCAGCCAAGAACTTGAGTACGTTTACGAGCAGTACTTC. The encoded protein is CASSQELEYVYEQYF. The chain recombines TRBV4-2 with TRBJ2-5; the D is unclear. The J call is in doubt because the DNA end fits TRBJ2-7 better. CDR3 length: 15 amino acids. In germline, CDR1 is LGHNA, CDR2 YNFKEQ.

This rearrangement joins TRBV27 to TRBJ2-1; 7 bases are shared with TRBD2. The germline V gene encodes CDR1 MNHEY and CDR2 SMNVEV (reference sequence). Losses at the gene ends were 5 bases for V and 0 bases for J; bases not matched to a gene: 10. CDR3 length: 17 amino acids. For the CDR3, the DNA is TGTGCCAGCAGTCATTGGACTAGTATACGCTCCTACAATGAGCAGTTCTTC. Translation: CASSHWTSIRSYNEQFF.

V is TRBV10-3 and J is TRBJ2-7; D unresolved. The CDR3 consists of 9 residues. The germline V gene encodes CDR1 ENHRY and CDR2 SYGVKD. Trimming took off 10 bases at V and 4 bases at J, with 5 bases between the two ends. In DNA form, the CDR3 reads TGTGCCACTACTTACGAGCAGTACTTC. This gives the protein CATTYEQYF.

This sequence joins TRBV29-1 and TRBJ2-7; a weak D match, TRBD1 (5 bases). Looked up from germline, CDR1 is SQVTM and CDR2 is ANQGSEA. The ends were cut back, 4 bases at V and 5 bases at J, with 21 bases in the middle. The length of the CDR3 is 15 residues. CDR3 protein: CSVAIVQVRVNEQYF. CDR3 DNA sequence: TGCAGCGTTGCAATTGTACAGGTACGGGTAAACGAGCAGTACTTC.

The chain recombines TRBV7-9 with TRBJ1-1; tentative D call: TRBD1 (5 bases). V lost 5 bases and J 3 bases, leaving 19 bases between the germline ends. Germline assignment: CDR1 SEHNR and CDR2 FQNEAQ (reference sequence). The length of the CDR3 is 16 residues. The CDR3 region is CASSPRDGRVDTEAFF. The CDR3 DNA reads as TGTGCCAGCAGCCCTAGGGACGGGAGGGTAGACACTGAAGCTTTCTTT.

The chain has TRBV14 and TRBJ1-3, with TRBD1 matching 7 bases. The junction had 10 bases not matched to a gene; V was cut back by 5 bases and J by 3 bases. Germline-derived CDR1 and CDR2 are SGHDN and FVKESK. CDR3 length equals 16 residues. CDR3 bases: TGTGCCAGCAGCGTACCCGACAGGGCGGGTGGAAACACCATATATTTT. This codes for CASSVPDRAGGNTIYF.

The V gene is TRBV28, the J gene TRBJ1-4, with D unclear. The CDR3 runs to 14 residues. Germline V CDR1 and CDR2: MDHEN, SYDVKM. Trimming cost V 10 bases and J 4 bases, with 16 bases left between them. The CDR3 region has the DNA TGTGCCACCAACGGGGATTTTGGTAATGAAAAACTGTTTTTT. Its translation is CATNGDFGNEKLFF.

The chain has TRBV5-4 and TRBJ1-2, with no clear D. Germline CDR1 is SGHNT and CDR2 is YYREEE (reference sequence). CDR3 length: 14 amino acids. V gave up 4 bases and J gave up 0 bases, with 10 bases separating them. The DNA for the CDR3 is TGTGCCAGCAGCCCGGGATCTACTAACTATGGCTACACCTTC. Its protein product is CASSPGSTNYGYTF. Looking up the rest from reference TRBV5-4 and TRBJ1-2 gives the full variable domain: ETGVTQSPTHLIKTRGQQVTLRCSSQSGHNTVSWYQQALGQGPQFIFQYYREEENGRGNFPPRFSGLQFPNYSSELNVNALELDDSALYLCASSPGSTNYGYTFGSGTRLTVV.

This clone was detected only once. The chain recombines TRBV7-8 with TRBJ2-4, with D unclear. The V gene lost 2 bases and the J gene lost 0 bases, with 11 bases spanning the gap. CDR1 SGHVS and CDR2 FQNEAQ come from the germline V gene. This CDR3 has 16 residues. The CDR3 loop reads CASSLLERRAKNIQYF. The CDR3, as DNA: TGTGCCAGCAGCTTACTGGAGAGGAGAGCCAAAAACATTCAGTACTTC.

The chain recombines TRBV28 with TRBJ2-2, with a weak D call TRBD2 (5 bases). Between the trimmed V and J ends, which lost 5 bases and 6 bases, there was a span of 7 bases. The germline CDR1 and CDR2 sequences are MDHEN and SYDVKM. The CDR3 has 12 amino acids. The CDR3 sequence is CASSRGAGELFF. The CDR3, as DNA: TGTGCCAGCAGTCGGGGAGCCGGGGAGCTGTTTTTT.

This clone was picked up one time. The CDR3 region has the DNA TGTGCCAGCAGCCCGGACAGCAATGAGCAGTTCTTC. Protein: CASSPDSNEQFF. V usage is TRBV7-3 and J usage is TRBJ2-1, with D possibly being TRBD1 (6 bases). The CDR3 length is 12 residues. V dropped 5 bases and J dropped 6 bases, with 8 bases sitting between them. The V gene's germline CDR1 is SGHTA and CDR2 FQGTGA. Using reference TRBV7-3 and TRBJ2-1 for the parts outside the CDR3, the full variable domain is GAGVSQTPSNKVTEKGKYVELRCDPISGHTALYWYRQSLGQGPEFLIYFQGTGAADDSGLPNDRFFAVRPEGSVSTLKIQRTERGDSAVYLCASSPDSNEQFFGPGTRLTVL.

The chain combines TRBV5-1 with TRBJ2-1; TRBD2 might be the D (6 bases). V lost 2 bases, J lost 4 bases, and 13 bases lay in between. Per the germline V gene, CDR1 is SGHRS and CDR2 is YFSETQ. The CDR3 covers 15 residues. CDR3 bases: TGCGCCAGCAGCTTAGCGGGTGGGGGTTACAATGAGCAGTTCTTC. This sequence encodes CASSLAGGGYNEQFF.

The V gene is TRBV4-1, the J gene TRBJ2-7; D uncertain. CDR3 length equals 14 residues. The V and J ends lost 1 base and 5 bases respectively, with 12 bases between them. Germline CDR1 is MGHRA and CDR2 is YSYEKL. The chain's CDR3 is CASSQVLQAHEQYF. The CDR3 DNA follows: TGCGCCAGCAGCCAAGTCCTGCAAGCCCACGAGCAGTACTTC.